These 32 T cell receptor beta chains share one sample of origin, sequenced in a study of blood T cell repertoires in COVID-19. Generated by immunoSEQ multiplex PCR, the TCRdb table keeps only in-frame clones and is missing some. The repertoire consists of roughly 46,000 clones, with roughly 80% occurring once and the leading ten covering 8.8%. Sequencing input: peripheral blood. These receptors all stem from a man in his sixties with acute or convalescent COVID-19.

The chain recombines TRBV28 with TRBJ1-6; TRBD1 matches at 10 bases. The CDR3 length is 16 residues. V was clipped by 5 bases and J by 2 bases; unmatched bases: 3. Germline V gene sequence: CDR1 MDHEN, CDR2 SYDVKM. CDR3: CASSEGQGPYNSPLHF. In DNA form, the CDR3 reads TGTGCCAGCAGTGAGGGACAGGGGCCCTATAATTCACCCCTCCACTTT.

The gene calls are TRBV12-3 or TRBV12-4 and TRBJ1-2; D is undetermined. This CDR3 spans 13 amino acids. V lost 3 bases and J 2 bases, leaving 7 bases between the germline ends. This chain's CDR3 is CASSFVRNYGYTF. The CDR3, as DNA: TGTGCCAGCAGTTTTGTCAGAAACTATGGCTACACCTTC.

V is TRBV9 and J is TRBJ1-4; TRBD1 matches 8 bases. Germline V CDR1 and CDR2: SGDLS, YYNGEE. The CDR3 spans 17 residues. V was pared by 5 bases and J by 8 bases, with 17 bases of the junction left unmatched. In DNA, the CDR3 is TGTGCCAGCAGTCGAGGACAGGGATCCAGCCGGGGGGAAAAACTGTTTTTT. It encodes CASSRGQGSSRGEKLFF.

This clone has a single count. The chain employs TRBV19 and TRBJ1-2; 7 bases map to TRBD1. Germline CDR1 and CDR2: LNHDA and SQIVND (reference sequence). This CDR3 has 12 residues. Trimming removed 5 bases from V and 14 bases from J; junction bases left unmatched: 11. As DNA, the CDR3 is TGTGCCAGTAGTGCACCGGACAGGTCGGGGACCTTC. This sequence encodes CASSAPDRSGTF.

This chain uses TRBV2 with TRBJ2-7; TRBD1 aligns across 10 bases. Trimming removed 3 bases from V and 5 bases from J; junction bases left unmatched: 7. Germline V gives CDR1 SNHLY, CDR2 FYNNEI. The CDR3 covers 15 residues. This CDR3 reads CASSDLGTGDHEQYF. The CDR3 nucleotides are TGTGCCAGCAGTGATTTGGGGACAGGGGACCACGAGCAGTACTTC.

The chain recombines TRBV10-3 with TRBJ2-1; possible D gene TRBD2, 6 bases. The CDR3 is made up of 15 amino acids. The germline V and J ends were trimmed by 2 bases and 3 bases, with 11 bases remaining between them. The germline gives CDR1 ENHRY, CDR2 SYGVKD. The CDR3 spells CAISETLARYNEQFF. CDR3 sequence (DNA): TGTGCCATCAGTGAGACCCTAGCGCGCTACAATGAGCAGTTCTTC.

The chain carries TRBV6-5 and TRBJ1-1, with 8 bases matching TRBD1. CDR3 size: 13 residues. The V and J ends lost 6 bases and 4 bases, in that order; junction bases with no gene match: 4. The germline V gene has CDR1 MNHEY and CDR2 SVGAGI. The CDR3 DNA reads as TGTGCCAGCAGGGTGGACAGGGCCACTGAAGCTTTCTTT. It is translated as CASRVDRATEAFF.

The chain combines TRBV7-8 with TRBJ2-5; possible D gene TRBD1, 5 bases. V was pared by 3 bases and J by 2 bases, with 13 bases between. Germline CDR1 SGHVS, CDR2 FQNEAQ. The CDR3 totals 15 residues. Here the CDR3 reads CASSFAFTGQETQYF. The CDR3 coding sequence is TGTGCCAGCAGCTTTGCATTCACAGGTCAAGAGACCCAGTACTTC.

This clone was picked up one time. CDR3 loop: CASSLGAGGVEAFF. The CDR3 DNA sequence: TGTGCCAGCAGCTTAGGGGCGGGTGGCGTAGAAGCTTTCTTT. The chain combines TRBV7-2 with TRBJ1-1; the D is unclear. Trimming took 1 base from V and 8 from J, leaving 14 bases between them. This CDR3 has 14 residues. Germline V gene data show CDR1 as SGHTA and CDR2 as FQGNSA.

This sequence joins TRBV10-3 and TRBJ1-1; D perhaps matches TRBD1 (6 bases). CDR1 ENHRY and CDR2 SYGVKD come from the germline V gene. This CDR3 is 17 amino acids long. V lost 4 bases to trimming and J lost 0 bases, with 18 bases between them. The DNA of the CDR3 is TGTGCCATCAGTGTTGTTTACAGGGTCGGAGTGAACACTGAAGCTTTCTTT. It encodes CAISVVYRVGVNTEAFF.

The chain uses TRBV30 and TRBJ1-2; TRBD1 is a possible D gene (5 bases). V lost 0 bases to trimming and J lost 8 bases, with 10 bases between them. This CDR3 comprises 12 residues. Per germline, CDR1 GTSNPN and CDR2 SVGIG (reference sequence). As DNA, the CDR3 is TGTGCCTGGAGTGTACTGGGGCCCGGCTACACCTTC. Translated: CAWSVLGPGYTF. Full variable domain (remainder filled in from reference TRBV30 and TRBJ1-2): SQTIHQWPATLVQPVGSPLSLECTVEGTSNPNLYWYRQAAGRGLQLLFYSVGIGQISSEVPQNLSASRPQDRQFILSSKKLLLSDSGFYLCAWSVLGPGYTFGSGTRLTVV.

V usage is TRBV11-2 and J usage is TRBJ2-5, with TRBD1 matching 7 bases. The V gene's germline CDR1 is SGHAT and CDR2 FQNNGV. Trimming removed 1 base from V and 5 bases from J; junction bases left unmatched: 7. CDR3 length: 15 amino acids. This CDR3 reads CASSLVPGGRETQYF. CDR3 DNA sequence: TGTGCCAGCAGCTTAGTGCCAGGGGGTAGGGAGACCCAGTACTTC.

This rearrangement joins TRBV5-1 to TRBJ1-4; 7 nucleotides line up with TRBD1. The CDR3 has 16 amino acids. The ends lost 7 bases at V and 4 bases at J; junction bases unmatched: 13. Germline values: CDR1 SGHRS, CDR2 YFSETQ. In DNA form, the CDR3 reads TGCGCCAGCCATCTTTCCCCGGGACAGTATAATGAAAAACTGTTTTTT. Translation gives CASHLSPGQYNEKLFF.

The sample holds a few counts of this clone. The CDR3 DNA follows: TGTGCCAGCAGCCATATGACTGGAAGCTCCTACAATGAGCAGTTCTTC. This gives the protein CASSHMTGSSYNEQFF. The J gene is TRBJ2-1, the V gene TRBV7-2; D gene ambiguous. The CDR3 is made up of 16 amino acids. V lost 5 bases, J lost 0 bases, and 14 bases lay in between. The germline CDR1 and CDR2 sequences are SGHTA and FQGNSA.

This clone was seen once. The V and J genes are TRBV12-3 or TRBV12-4 and TRBJ2-1; 7 bases fit TRBD1. CDR3 length: 12 residues. After removal of 7 bases from V and 7 bases from J, the junction contained 4 bases not matched to a gene. The CDR3 sequence is CASTQTGNEQFF. The DNA for the CDR3 is TGTGCCAGCACCCAGACAGGGAATGAGCAGTTCTTC.

The chain uses TRBV12-3 or TRBV12-4 and TRBJ1-1, with no clear D. With 6 bases removed from V and 2 bases from J, the gap between germline ends came to 10 bases. CDR3 length equals 13 residues. The CDR3 loop is CASRGPGNTEAFF. The DNA for the CDR3 is TGTGCCAGCAGAGGACCGGGAAACACTGAAGCTTTCTTT.

This clone has only one observation. V and J are TRBV30 and TRBJ1-1; 10 positions match TRBD1. V shed 1 base and J 0 bases; nucleotides not matched to a gene: 11. The CDR3 is 18 residues long. Germline values: CDR1 GTSNPN, CDR2 SVGIG (reference sequence). The CDR3 sequence: CAWSGGQGIRLLNTEAFF. CDR3 DNA: TGTGCCTGGAGTGGGGGACAGGGGATACGGCTTTTGAACACTGAAGCTTTCTTT.

The rearrangement uses TRBV12-3 or TRBV12-4 and TRBJ1-2; the D gene is possibly TRBD1 (6 bases). There are 13 residues in the CDR3. The V gene lost 5 bases and the J gene lost 4 bases, with 11 bases spanning the gap. The CDR3 DNA sequence: TGTGCCAGCAGTCCAGGGGCAGGCTATGGCTACACCTTC. Translated: CASSPGAGYGYTF.

The V call is TRBV19, the J call TRBJ1-5, with 7 bases fitting TRBD1. Trimming cost V 0 bases and J 7 bases; bases outside gene matches: 9. The CDR3 length is 16 residues. Germline V gene lookup returns CDR1 LNHDA and CDR2 SQIVND (reference sequence). CDR3 DNA sequence: TGTGCCAGTAGTATAGATCGGGGCAGGGGGAGGCAGCCCCAGCATTTT. Translated: CASSIDRGRGRQPQHF.

CDR3 nucleotide sequence: TGTGCCAGCAGTGAGAGAGTAGAAGGGGGGACCCAGTACTTC. This encodes CASSERVEGGTQYF. The V gene is TRBV2, the J gene TRBJ2-5, with D possibly being TRBD1 (6 bases). This CDR3 has 14 residues. CDR1 and CDR2 (germline): SNHLY, FYNNEI. V lost 3 bases and J lost 7, with 15 bases in between.

The chain has TRBV19 and TRBJ1-5; the D is unclear. From germline, CDR1 is LNHDA and CDR2 SQIVND (reference sequence). CDR3 length: 13 residues. V was cut by 4 bases and J by 6 bases, with 10 bases left in between. The DNA for the CDR3 is TGTGCCAGTAGTACGAAAGCCGGTCAGCCCCAGCATTTT. It is translated as CASSTKAGQPQHF.

The chain employs TRBV5-4 and TRBJ1-2; D gene ambiguous. With 0 bases removed from V and 4 bases from J, the gap between germline ends came to 10 bases. Germline CDR1 is SGHNT and CDR2 is YYREEE (reference sequence). The CDR3 is made up of 14 amino acids. The CDR3 DNA reads TGTGCCAGCAGCTTGGGGGGAGATGGCTATGGCTACACCTTC. Protein product: CASSLGGDGYGYTF. Complete variable domain (other parts from reference TRBV5-4 and TRBJ1-2): ETGVTQSPTHLIKTRGQQVTLRCSSQSGHNTVSWYQQALGQGPQFIFQYYREEENGRGNFPPRFSGLQFPNYSSELNVNALELDDSALYLCASSLGGDGYGYTFGSGTRLTVV.

This chain uses TRBV6-2 or TRBV6-3 with TRBJ1-2; tentatively, D is TRBD1 (6 bases). The CDR3 length is 15 residues. V was trimmed by 6 bases and J by 2 bases, leaving 16 bases between them. Germline V gene sequence: CDR1 MNHEY, CDR2 SVGEGT. Here the CDR3 DNA reads TGTGCCAGCAGCCTCGGACAGCCCTTAAACTATGGCTACACCTTC. As protein: CASSLGQPLNYGYTF.

This clone was seen a few times. V usage is TRBV19 and J usage is TRBJ1-6, with TRBD1 identical over 11 bases. The CDR3 is made up of 19 amino acids. CDR1 and CDR2 from the germline V gene are LNHDA and SQIVND (reference sequence). V was clipped by 0 bases and J by 8 bases; unmatched bases: 12. The chain's CDR3 is CASSIESDRGPGLDSPLHF. CDR3 nucleotides: TGTGCCAGTAGTATAGAATCGGACAGGGGGCCAGGATTGGATTCACCCCTCCACTTT.

The V gene is TRBV6-6, the J gene TRBJ1-2; 8 positions agree with TRBD1. The CDR3 has 13 amino acids. CDR1 is MNHNY, CDR2 SVGAGI, per germline (reference sequence). J lost 7 bases, V lost 7 bases, and 8 bases had no gene match. The CDR3 here is CASKAGGVSGYTF. Written as DNA, the CDR3 is TGTGCCAGCAAGGCAGGGGGCGTCTCTGGCTACACCTTC.

This rearrangement joins TRBV5-8 to TRBJ1-5; tentative D call: TRBD1 (6 bases). CDR1 is SGHTS and CDR2 is YDEGEE in the germline V gene. With 2 bases removed from V and 3 bases from J, the gap between germline ends came to 9 bases. This CDR3 is built from 14 residues. CDR3 DNA sequence: TGTGCCAGCAGCTTAAGGGACAACAATCAGCCCCAGCATTTT. Translated: CASSLRDNNQPQHF.

The V and J genes are TRBV4-1 and TRBJ2-3, with 7 nucleotides matching TRBD2. The V segment lost 0 bases and the J segment 6 bases; nucleotides outside the gene matches: 6. This CDR3 comprises 15 residues. CDR1 MGHRA and CDR2 YSYEKL come from the germline V gene. CDR3 sequence reads: CASSQEGPGRDTQYF. The DNA of the CDR3 is TGCGCCAGCAGCCAAGAAGGACCCGGGAGGGATACGCAGTATTTT.

This clone has a single count. This chain uses TRBV7-2 with TRBJ2-2, with 11 bases aligning to TRBD1. The CDR3 is 15 residues long. Germline assignment: CDR1 SGHTA and CDR2 FQGNSA. V gave up 5 bases and J gave up 3 bases; unmatched junction bases: 2. The CDR3 is CASSEGQGDTGELFF. DNA of the CDR3: TGTGCCAGCAGCGAGGGACAGGGGGACACCGGGGAGCTGTTTTTT.

A few counts support this clone. The chain uses TRBV30 and TRBJ1-2; D is possibly TRBD1 (5 bases). Germline CDR1 reads GTSNPN; CDR2 reads SVGIG (reference sequence). CDR3 length: 12 residues. Deletions cut 1 base from V and 4 bases from J, with 7 bases between. This CDR3 reads CAWSGGGYGYTF. DNA for the CDR3: TGTGCCTGGAGTGGCGGGGGCTATGGCTACACCTTC.

The rearrangement links TRBV29-1 to TRBJ2-4; 8 bases map to TRBD1. V was clipped by 8 bases and J by 0 bases; unmatched bases: 18. The CDR3 consists of 18 residues. Germline loops: CDR1 SQVTM, CDR2 ANQGSEA. The CDR3 region is CSPWTGTGHILAKNIQYF. The CDR3 DNA sequence: TGCAGCCCATGGACGGGGACAGGACATATTCTAGCCAAAAACATTCAGTACTTC.

This chain joins TRBV15 and TRBJ1-6; tentatively, D is TRBD1 (5 bases). Germline CDR1 is LNHNV and CDR2 is YYDKDF (reference sequence). This CDR3 contains 15 residues. V was clipped by 0 bases and J by 10 bases, with 13 bases between them. CDR3 in DNA: TGTGCCACCAGCAGAGATGTAGGGGTAAGATCACCCCTCCACTTT. It yields the protein CATSRDVGVRSPLHF.

The CDR3 loop is CASSLGQGPNEKLFF. In DNA, the CDR3 is TGCGCCAGCAGCTTGGGACAGGGGCCTAATGAAAAACTGTTTTTT. The chain carries TRBV5-1 and TRBJ1-4; 8 bases map to TRBD1. Germline CDR1 reads SGHRS; CDR2 reads YFSETQ. CDR3 length: 15 residues. V was pared by 0 bases and J by 3 bases, with 1 base of the junction left unmatched.